The 17 T cell receptor beta chains reported below all come from one sample, sequenced in a study of glioma-infiltrating T cells. Amplification of TCR alpha and beta CDR3 regions from RNA used iRepertoire nested multiplex PCR. TCRdb re-derived calls from the multiplex PCR reads in MiXCR, one entry per CDR3 protein. The repertoire holds 400,000 or so distinct CDR3 sequences, about two fifths seen once, with 12% in the top ten. Sequencing was carried out using glioma tissue, nonneoplastic brain tissue, or PBMCs (not recorded which). These receptor sequences come from a human donor with low-grade glioma or glioblastoma, undergoing nonglioma brain surgery, or in good health (not recorded which).

About this clonotype itself: Possible read error: a much larger clone is one base away. This chain links TRBV28 with TRBJ2-7; D might be TRBD1 (5 bases). The CDR3 is made up of 15 amino acids. V lost 3 bases to trimming and J lost 1 base, with 13 bases between them. Germline-derived CDR1 and CDR2 are MDHEN and SYDVKM. CDR3 sequence: CASSLSGSLSYEQYF. DNA of the CDR3: TGTGCCAGCAGTTTGTCAGGGTCCCTATCCTACGAGCAGTACTTC.

This sequence joins TRBV10-2 and TRBJ1-5; D unclear. V was pared by 2 bases and J by 2 bases, with 13 bases between. The CDR3 contains 16 residues. The V gene's germline CDR1 is WSHSY and CDR2 SAAADI. For the CDR3, the DNA is TGCGCCAGCAGTGAGCCGCTCGGAGAGGGCAATCAGCCCCAGCATTTT. Translating gives CASSEPLGEGNQPQHF.

Ten or more counts support this clonotype. The chain employs TRBV20-1 and TRBJ1-1, with D possibly TRBD1 on 5 matching bases. Trimming removed 3 bases at V and 3 bases at J, with 11 bases between. CDR1 is DFQATT, CDR2 SNEGSKA, per germline (reference sequence). CDR3 length: 13 residues. The CDR3, as DNA: TGCAGTGCTAGTGGGGGGTTATACACTGAAGCTTTCTTT. Its protein is CSASGGLYTEAFF.

This sequence joins TRBV28 and TRBJ1-4, with TRBD1 matching 8 bases. J lost 6 bases, V lost 5 bases, and 5 bases had no gene match. Germline lookup yields CDR1 MDHEN and CDR2 SYDVKM. CDR3 length: 14 amino acids. In nucleotides, the CDR3 is TGTGCCAGCAGTCCAGGGGGCCCGGATGAAAAACTGTTTTTT. Translation: CASSPGGPDEKLFF.

There are a few counts of this clonotype. This chain uses TRBV4-2 with TRBJ1-5, with D possibly being TRBD1 (6 bases). V lost 0 bases and J 3 bases, leaving 9 bases between the germline ends. From germline, CDR1 is LGHNA and CDR2 YNFKEQ. This CDR3 is built from 15 residues. The CDR3 bases are TGTGCCAGCAGCCAAGATAGGGGGGTCAATCAGCCCCAGCATTTT. Translation gives CASSQDRGVNQPQHF.

This clonotype appeared a single time. A much larger clone sits a single nucleotide away, making a read error possible. The rearrangement uses TRBV27 and TRBJ2-5; D might be TRBD2 (6 bases). The ends were cut back, 4 bases at V and 11 bases at J, with 20 bases in the middle. The CDR3 has 14 amino acids. CDR1 is MNHEY, CDR2 SMNVEV, per germline (reference sequence). Written as DNA, the CDR3 is TGTGCCAGCAGTTACGGGAGCACATACAATGAGCAGTACTTC. Translating it yields CASSYGSTYNEQYF.

This clonotype has more than one count but fewer than ten. The chain uses TRBV7-9 and TRBJ2-1; D is tentatively TRBD1 or TRBD2 (5 bases each). Trimming shortened V by 3 bases and J by 0 bases, and 12 bases separated the two germline ends. CDR1 and CDR2 (germline): SEHNR, FQNEAQ (reference sequence). This CDR3 has 16 amino acids. The CDR3 is CASSLASGASYNEQFF. CDR3 DNA: TGTGCCAGCAGCTTGGCTTCCGGGGCCTCCTACAATGAGCAGTTCTTC.

The chain links TRBV19 to TRBJ2-1; 7 nucleotides agree with TRBD1. The germline gives CDR1 LNHDA, CDR2 SQIVND (reference sequence). This CDR3 region has 15 residues. Trimming at V came to 5 bases and at J to 8 bases, leaving 12 bases not matched to a gene. CDR3 DNA: TGTGCCAGTAGTCCCCGGGACAGCAGGTGGGATGAGCAGTTCTTC. Amino acid sequence: CASSPRDSRWDEQFF.

The chain carries TRBV6-2 or TRBV6-3 and TRBJ2-1, with 10 bases identical to TRBD2. The CDR3 covers 16 residues. Germline CDR1 is MNHEY and CDR2 is SVGEGT. Trimming cost V 6 bases and J 9 bases; bases outside gene matches: 14. The CDR3 reads CASRPRGLAGATEQFF. The DNA for the CDR3 is TGTGCCAGCAGACCCCGGGGCCTAGCGGGAGCTACTGAGCAGTTCTTC.

This chain connects TRBV2 to TRBJ2-5; D assignment may be TRBD1 or TRBD2 (5 bases each). Germline loops: CDR1 SNHLY, CDR2 FYNNEI. The CDR3 contains 13 residues. V shed 7 bases and J shed 2 bases, with 11 bases lying between them. CDR3 amino acids: CASTGDGQETQYF. The CDR3 coding sequence is TGTGCCAGCACTGGGGACGGTCAAGAGACCCAGTACTTC.

This clonotype was seen once. Being one base from a much bigger clone, this may be a read error. The chain carries TRBV27 and TRBJ2-2, with 7 bases lining up with TRBD2. CDR1 is MNHEY, CDR2 SMNVEV, per germline (reference sequence). The CDR3 runs to 16 residues. CDR3 bases: TGTACCAGCAGTCCCCCTGGGAGGGGAGGAACCGGGGAGCTGTTTTTT. Its protein is CTSSPPGRGGTGELFF.

This clonotype was seen only a few times. The chain uses TRBV28 and TRBJ2-7; D possibly corresponds to TRBD1 (6 bases). Trimming took 3 bases from V and 1 from J, leaving 13 bases between them. The germline gives CDR1 MDHEN, CDR2 SYDVKM. This CDR3 region has 15 residues. The CDR3: CASSFPGVRSYEQYF. The CDR3 bases are TGTGCCAGCAGTTTTCCAGGGGTCAGGTCCTACGAGCAGTACTTC. Based on the CDR3 plus reference TRBV28 and TRBJ2-7, the full variable domain is DVKVTQSSRYLVKRTGEKVFLECVQDMDHENMFWYRQDPGLGLRLIYFSYDVKMKEKGDIPEGYSVSREKKERFSLILESASTNQTSMYLCASSFPGVRSYEQYFGPGTRLTVT.

The J gene is TRBJ1-4, the V gene TRBV15; possible D gene TRBD1, 5 bases. V was clipped by 6 bases and J by 7 bases, with 18 bases between them. This CDR3 has 15 residues. Germline V CDR1 and CDR2: LNHNV, YYDKDF (reference sequence). DNA of the CDR3: TGTGCCACCAGAAGCACAGGCAGGTGGGGTGAAAAACTGTTTTTT. Its translation is CATRSTGRWGEKLFF.

Of note for this clonotype: A clone one base away is much larger, so this may be a read error. V and J are TRBV29-1 and TRBJ1-2; 7 nucleotides align to TRBD1. This CDR3 comprises 13 residues. In germline, CDR1 is SQVTM, CDR2 ANQGSEA. The J segment lost 2 bases and the V segment lost 6 bases, leaving 6 bases of the junction unmatched. The CDR3 sequence: CSVGNRGNYGYTF. The CDR3 region has the DNA TGCAGCGTCGGGAACAGGGGAAACTATGGCTACACCTTC.

With respect to this clonotype: At one boundary the junction diverges from the germline segment, which might be a read error. This chain connects TRBV4-1 to TRBJ2-3, with D maybe TRBD1 (7 bases). CDR1 and CDR2 (germline): MGHRA, YSYEKL. This CDR3 contains 19 residues. The CDR3 sequence: CASSQAYWDRFTSKDTQYF. For the CDR3, the DNA is TGCGCCAGCAGCCAGGCTTATTGGGACAGATTTACTAGCAAAGATACGCAGTATTTT.

V and J are TRBV4-3 and TRBJ2-3; D may correspond to TRBD1 or TRBD2 (5 bases each). The CDR3 is 13 amino acids. The V and J ends lost 1 base and 14 bases respectively, with 16 bases between them. CDR1 and CDR2 (germline): LGHNA, YSLEER. The CDR3 reads CASSQALSGRSYF. CDR3 bases: TGCGCCAGCAGCCAAGCCCTATCGGGACGGTCGTATTTT.

The chain has TRBV12-3 or TRBV12-4 and TRBJ1-2; TRBD1 matches 8 bases. The V gene end was trimmed by 1 base and the J gene end by 6 bases; junction bases not matched to a gene: 4. The CDR3 runs 14 residues. The CDR3 region is CASSLDRGINGYTF. CDR3 bases: TGTGCCAGCAGTTTAGACAGGGGGATAAATGGCTACACCTTC.